This record looks at one TCR beta chain sequence and its context. Its antigen is not known. The data originate from a study of OX40 agonist ivuxolimab in advanced cancers. With baseline, cycle 4 day 1, and cycle 7 day 1 as timepoints, blood was sampled. Study-level findings and limits: Certain nonresponders likewise exhibited a low normalized T-cell clonal expansion.

Clones were read by immunoSEQ multiplex PCR, and TCRdb kept only the in-frame ones, dropping some. This sample has about 26,000 clones; 70% to 90% occur once, and the top ten carry approximately 25%. CDR1 ENHRY and CDR2 SYGVKD come from the germline V gene. Trimming cost V 5 bases and J 6 bases; bases outside gene matches: 10. The CDR3 spans 16 residues. The input for sequencing was CD4+ or CD8+ T cells sorted from blood, taken in a trial of the OX40 agonist ivuxolimab. The clonotype originates from an adult with an advanced solid tumor such as melanoma, head and neck, liver or kidney cancer. This chain uses TRBV10-3 with TRBJ2-1, with TRBD2 matching over 10 bases. The CDR3, as DNA: TGTGCCATCAGTAAAATAGCGGGAGGAGAAGGCAATGAGCAGTTCTTC. Translating it yields CAISKIAGGEGNEQFF.